This T cell receptor beta chain was captured in a study of blood T cell repertoires in COVID-19. Study background: Samples representing acute and convalescent COVID-19 were sourced from the United States, Italy and Spain.

In the original processing: For nucleated cells, counts were estimated from reference gene primer amplification. This table comes from immunoSEQ multiplex PCR, and its TCRdb copy is limited to in-frame clones, with some not included. Clone size and V and J calls were adopted from that table, with D and trimming inferred from the DNA. The sample yields around 97,000 clones, 88% seen once. The sequence came from a human donor in a cohort sampled during active COVID-19. Sample: peripheral blood.

Here the CDR3 reads CASNQIKPGTEAFF. As DNA, the CDR3 is TGTGCCAGCAACCAGATAAAACCGGGCACTGAAGCTTTCTTT. The V and J genes are TRBV28 and TRBJ1-1, with D hard to call. CDR1 is MDHEN and CDR2 is SYDVKM in the germline V gene. Trimming shortened V by 7 bases and J by 4 bases, and 16 bases separated the two germline ends. The length of the CDR3 is 14 residues.